This T cell receptor beta chain was profiled in a study of OX40 agonist ivuxolimab in advanced cancers. This clone showed up just once. Antigen: not known. The table came from immunoSEQ multiplex PCR; TCRdb's copy has only in-frame clones and leaves some out. The profile shows about 40,000 clones, around 89% of them singletons. General study results and limits: Average numbers of expanded clones were greater in CD8+ T cells than in CD4+. No determination was made of the antigen specificity of the expanded peripheral T cells. Partial responders dosed at 0.1-3.0 mg/kg displayed clonal expansion ranking among the lowest.

This CDR3 is 14 amino acids long. V gave up 2 bases and J gave up 8 bases; unmatched junction bases: 6. Germline V gives CDR1 SGHVS, CDR2 FNYEAQ. This clonotype was sampled from an adult with an advanced solid tumor such as melanoma, head and neck, liver or kidney cancer. Material: CD4+ or CD8+ T cells sorted from blood, obtained in a trial of the OX40 agonist ivuxolimab. V usage is TRBV7-6 and J usage is TRBJ2-1; 7 nucleotides match TRBD2. The CDR3: CASSLPLGGYEQFF. The CDR3 DNA reads as TGTGCCAGCAGCTTACCCCTCGGGGGGTATGAGCAGTTCTTC. Full variable domain (remainder filled in from reference TRBV7-6 and TRBJ2-1): GAGVSQSPRYKVTKRGQDVALRCDPISGHVSLYWYRQALGQGPEFLTYFNYEAQQDKSGLPNDRFSAERPEGSISTLTIQRTEQRDSAMYRCASSLPLGGYEQFFGPGTRLTVL.